This T cell receptor (beta chain) derives from a study of blood T cell repertoires in COVID-19. Generated by immunoSEQ multiplex PCR, the TCRdb table keeps only in-frame clones and is missing some. The sample consists of tens of thousands of clones, under 85% of them appearing once. Germline CDR1 and CDR2: SGDLS and YYNGEE. This CDR3 has 13 amino acids. Unmatched junction bases numbered 3, after V lost 6 bases and J lost 2 bases. The chain couples TRBV9 to TRBJ2-3; 7 bases are shared with TRBD1. The sequenced sample consisted of peripheral blood. This sequence was found in a woman of 80 years or more with acute or convalescent COVID-19. CDR3 residues: CASKTGPTDTQYF. The CDR3 DNA reads as TGTGCCAGCAAGACAGGGCCCACAGATACGCAGTATTTT. The whole variable domain, filled in from reference TRBV9 and TRBJ2-3, reads DSGVTQTPKHLITATGQRVTLRCSPRSGDLSVYWYQQSLDQGLQFLIQYYNGEERAKGNILERFSAQQFPDLHSELNLSSLELGDSALYFCASKTGPTDTQYFGPGTRLTVL.